This TCR beta chain was found in a study of shared clonotypes between healthy human individuals. For the study at large: The donors, a couple of women and three men, were aged 18 to 49. CD8 memory received one plate per donor, CD8 naive two, CD4 memory three and CD4 naive three. Study results and limitations: Rarefaction revealed incomplete sorted-subset sequencing despite large depth.

It was into CD45RA+ naive and CD45RA-negative memory subsets that the CD4+ cells were split. Germline CDR1 and CDR2: WNHNN and SYGVQD (reference sequence). The V and J ends lost 2 bases and 15 bases respectively, with 17 bases between them. The CDR3 covers 13 residues. TCRdb keeps only in-frame clones here, not all; method: immunoSEQ multiplex PCR. Among about 2.4 million clones listed, approximately 93% were seen once. As concerns this clone: The antigen remains undetermined.

This clonotype was sampled from a man aged 18 to 30 in good health. Some clones in this sample may be carry-over from other donors' samples. The chain combines TRBV10-1 with TRBJ2-1; the D gene is possibly TRBD2 (6 bases). Sequenced sample: naive CD4+ T cells from PBMCs. Subset given: CD45RA+ positively selected. CDR3 nucleotide sequence: TGCGCCAGCAGTGAGGAGGCTAGCGTTTTTCTGTTCTTC. Protein: CASSEEASVFLFF.